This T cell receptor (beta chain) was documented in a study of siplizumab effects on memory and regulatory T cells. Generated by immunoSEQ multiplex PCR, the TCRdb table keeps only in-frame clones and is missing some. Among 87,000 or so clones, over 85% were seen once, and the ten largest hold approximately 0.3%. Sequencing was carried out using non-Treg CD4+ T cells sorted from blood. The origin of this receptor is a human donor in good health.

The CDR3 DNA follows: TGCAGCGTGGCTAACAGGGCCGACTACGAGCAGTACTTC. Translated, it gives CSVANRADYEQYF. The V call is TRBV29-1, the J call TRBJ2-7; tentative D call: TRBD1 (6 bases). V was cut by 6 bases and J by 3 bases, with 15 bases left in between. CDR3 length equals 13 residues. Per the germline V gene, CDR1 is SQVTM and CDR2 is ANQGSEA.